The source of this T cell receptor (beta chain) is a study of shared clonotypes between healthy human individuals. General study findings and limits: Non-shared clonotypes were found to have lower generation probabilities than the clonotypes that were shared by all four of the sorted-subset donors. Researchers sampled blood only, noting tissue repertoires likely differ.

This clone came up once. Its antigen is unknown. Generated by immunoSEQ multiplex PCR, the TCRdb table keeps only in-frame clones and is missing some. Of about 610,000 clones listed, almost 97% are singletons. Germline lookup yields CDR1 MDHEN and CDR2 SYDVKM. Trimming pared 2 bases from V and 0 bases from J, leaving 11 bases between. This CDR3 spans 16 amino acids. The source material was naive CD4+ T cells sorted from blood. Indicated subset: CD45RA+ positively selected. The V and J genes are TRBV28 and TRBJ1-5; D gene unclear. This clonotype was obtained from a woman aged 25-40 years in good health. CDR3 protein: CASSLGFGLSNQPQHF. The CDR3 DNA is TGTGCCAGCAGTTTAGGATTTGGGCTTAGCAATCAGCCCCAGCATTTT.